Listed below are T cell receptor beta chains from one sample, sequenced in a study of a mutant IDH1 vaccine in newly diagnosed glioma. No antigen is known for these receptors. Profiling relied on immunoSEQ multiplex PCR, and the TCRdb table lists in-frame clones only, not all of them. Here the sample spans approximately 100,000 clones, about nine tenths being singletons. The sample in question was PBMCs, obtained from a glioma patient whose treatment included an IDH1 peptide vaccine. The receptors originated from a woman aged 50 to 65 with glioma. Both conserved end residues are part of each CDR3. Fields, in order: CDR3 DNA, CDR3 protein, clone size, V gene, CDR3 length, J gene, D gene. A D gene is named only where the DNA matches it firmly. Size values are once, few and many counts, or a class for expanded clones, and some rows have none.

DNA: TGCGCCAGCAGCCTCGGGACGGAACAGTACTTC
CDR3: CASSLGTEQYF
size: once
V: TRBV4-1
length: 11
J: TRBJ2-5
D: NA

DNA: TGTGCCAGCAGTGAAGCCCGAGTCTATGGCTACACCTTC
CDR3: CASSEARVYGYTF
size: NA
V: TRBV6-1
length: 13
J: TRBJ1-2
D: NA

DNA: TGTGCCAGCAGTTCTCCGCAGGGAGGAAAACTGTTTTTT
CDR3: CASSSPQGGKLFF
size: NA
V: TRBV6-5
length: 13
J: TRBJ1-4
D: NA

DNA: TGTGCCAGCAGTTTGGGGGATGAGCAGTTCTTC
CDR3: CASSLGDEQFF
size: NA
V: TRBV6-5
length: 11
J: TRBJ2-1
D: NA

DNA: TGTGCCTGGAGTGACGGACTAGCGAACAATGAGCAGTTCTTC
CDR3: CAWSDGLANNEQFF
size: NA
V: TRBV30
length: 14
J: TRBJ2-1
D: TRBD2

DNA: TGTGCCAGCAGCTCGGACAGGGTTTATGAAAAACTGTTTTTT
CDR3: CASSSDRVYEKLFF
size: NA
V: TRBV11-2
length: 14
J: TRBJ1-4
D: TRBD1

DNA: TGTGCCAGCAAAGAGGGGGCGAATTACAATGAGCAGTTCTTC
CDR3: CASKEGANYNEQFF
size: NA
V: TRBV6-1
length: 14
J: TRBJ2-1
D: TRBD1

DNA: TGCGCCAGCAGCCAAGACGCAAATCAGCCCCAGCATTTT
CDR3: CASSQDANQPQHF
size: NA
V: TRBV4-1
length: 13
J: TRBJ1-5
D: NA

DNA: TGTGCCAGTAGTTCCCGGCAGGGAGGGGCCTACAATGAGCAGTTCTTC
CDR3: CASSSRQGGAYNEQFF
size: NA
V: TRBV19
length: 16
J: TRBJ2-1
D: TRBD2

DNA: TGCGCCAGCAGCTTTACAGGGAGGGTCACAGATACGCAGTATTTT
CDR3: CASSFTGRVTDTQYF
size: NA
V: TRBV5-1
length: 15
J: TRBJ2-3
D: NA

DNA: TGCAGCGTTCAGGGGGTATCCGGACAGGGGAATCAGCCCCAGCATTTT
CDR3: CSVQGVSGQGNQPQHF
size: NA
V: TRBV29-1
length: 16
J: TRBJ1-5
D: TRBD1

DNA: TGTGCCAGCACCGCAAGGACAGGGCCCGGAGGCAATCAGCCCCAGCATTTT
CDR3: CASTARTGPGGNQPQHF
size: NA
V: TRBV2
length: 17
J: TRBJ1-5
D: TRBD1

DNA: TGTGCCAGCAGCTTGGGTGGGGATGGACGGATCACTGAAGCTTTCTTT
CDR3: CASSLGGDGRITEAFF
size: NA
V: TRBV5-6
length: 16
J: TRBJ1-1
D: NA

DNA: TGTGCCAGCAGTATCCGGGACAGGGGGACTGAAGCTTTCTTT
CDR3: CASSIRDRGTEAFF
size: NA
V: TRBV27
length: 14
J: TRBJ1-1
D: TRBD1

DNA: TGTGCCAGCAGCTCCGGACTAGCGGGAGGTGAAGAGACCCAGTACTTC
CDR3: CASSSGLAGGEETQYF
size: NA
V: TRBV7-9
length: 16
J: TRBJ2-5
D: TRBD2

DNA: TGCAGCGTTAGGGCGGAAGGCAATCAGCCCCAGCATTTT
CDR3: CSVRAEGNQPQHF
size: few
V: TRBV29-1
length: 13
J: TRBJ1-5
D: NA

DNA: TGTGCCAGCAGCTTAGCCGGGGGACAGGTCTCCGAGCAGTACTTC
CDR3: CASSLAGGQVSEQYF
size: once
V: TRBV7-9
length: 15
J: TRBJ2-7
D: TRBD1

DNA: TGTGCCAGCAGCCAACCCAGGTGGGGGGACACTGAAGCTTTCTTT
CDR3: CASSQPRWGDTEAFF
size: NA
V: TRBV14
length: 15
J: TRBJ1-1
D: NA

DNA: TGTGCCAGCAGTGAATCCGGGACAGGCGGGGAGCTGTTTTTT
CDR3: CASSESGTGGELFF
size: NA
V: TRBV25-1
length: 14
J: TRBJ2-2
D: TRBD1

DNA: TGCGCCAGCAGCTCAAGGGCGGTATTTAATGAAAAACTGTTTTTT
CDR3: CASSSRAVFNEKLFF
size: NA
V: TRBV5-1
length: 15
J: TRBJ1-4
D: NA

DNA: TGTGCCAGCAGCTTAGGGACAGGGGATAATGAAAAACTGTTTTTT
CDR3: CASSLGTGDNEKLFF
size: NA
V: TRBV7-9
length: 15
J: TRBJ1-4
D: TRBD1

DNA: TGTGCCAGCAGCTTAGTAGGGAGCCATTACTCTGGAAACACCATATATTTT
CDR3: CASSLVGSHYSGNTIYF
size: NA
V: TRBV11-2
length: 17
J: TRBJ1-3
D: NA

DNA: TGTGCCAGCAGTGAATATAGTTCGTACCAAGAGACCCAGTACTTC
CDR3: CASSEYSSYQETQYF
size: few
V: TRBV6-1
length: 15
J: TRBJ2-5
D: NA

DNA: TGTGCCAGCAGCCACGGAGGGAACACTGAAGCTTTCTTT
CDR3: CASSHGGNTEAFF
size: NA
V: TRBV6-5
length: 13
J: TRBJ1-1
D: NA

DNA: TGTGCCAGCTCACCAAACAGGGGAGAGACCCAGTACTTC
CDR3: CASSPNRGETQYF
size: NA
V: TRBV18
length: 13
J: TRBJ2-5
D: TRBD1

DNA: TGTGCCAGCAGCCCCCGACATATCAGCTCCTACAATGAGCAGTTCTTC
CDR3: CASSPRHISSYNEQFF
size: NA
V: TRBV11-2
length: 16
J: TRBJ2-1
D: NA

DNA: TGCGCCAGCAGCCCCGGGACAGCGAACACCGGGGAGCTGTTTTTT
CDR3: CASSPGTANTGELFF
size: NA
V: TRBV5-1
length: 15
J: TRBJ2-2
D: TRBD1

DNA: TGTGCCAGCAGGGATGGGACAGGAGGTAGCAATCAGCCCCAGCATTTT
CDR3: CASRDGTGGSNQPQHF
size: NA
V: TRBV28
length: 16
J: TRBJ1-5
D: TRBD1

DNA: TGTGCCAGCAGCTTGGAGTCCGGGACGGATACGCAGTATTTT
CDR3: CASSLESGTDTQYF
size: NA
V: TRBV5-4
length: 14
J: TRBJ2-3
D: NA

DNA: TGTGCCAGCAGCCGGGGACAGCTTTTCAATCAGCCCCAGCATTTT
CDR3: CASSRGQLFNQPQHF
size: NA
V: TRBV7-8
length: 15
J: TRBJ1-5
D: TRBD1

DNA: TGTGCCAGCAGTATCCGGGGACAGAGGACCTACAATGAGCAGTTCTTC
CDR3: CASSIRGQRTYNEQFF
size: NA
V: TRBV2
length: 16
J: TRBJ2-1
D: TRBD1

DNA: TGTGCCAGCAGTTTAAGGACGGATGCCTACGAGCAGTACTTC
CDR3: CASSLRTDAYEQYF
size: NA
V: TRBV27
length: 14
J: TRBJ2-7
D: NA

DNA: TGTGCCAGCAGAAACTACGAGAGCACCGGGGAGCTGTTTTTT
CDR3: CASRNYESTGELFF
size: once
V: TRBV6-4
length: 14
J: TRBJ2-2
D: NA

DNA: TGTGCCAGTAGTATCACAGGTCTTGGATCACCCCTCCACTTT
CDR3: CASSITGLGSPLHF
size: NA
V: TRBV19
length: 14
J: TRBJ1-6
D: NA

DNA: TGCGCCAGCAGCCAAGATTCGGGACTAGCGTATGAGCAGTTCTTC
CDR3: CASSQDSGLAYEQFF
size: NA
V: TRBV4-1
length: 15
J: TRBJ2-1
D: TRBD2

DNA: TGTGCCAGTAGTATTCCCCAGGGGCGGAACACTGAAGCTTTCTTT
CDR3: CASSIPQGRNTEAFF
size: NA
V: TRBV19
length: 15
J: TRBJ1-1
D: NA

DNA: TGTGCCAGCAGAAGGACTAGCGGGAATCCTCGCCCAGATACGCAGTATTTT
CDR3: CASRRTSGNPRPDTQYF
size: NA
V: TRBV5-6
length: 17
J: TRBJ2-3
D: TRBD2

DNA: TGTGCCAGCAGTGTTACCGGGACAATGAACACTGAAGCTTTCTTT
CDR3: CASSVTGTMNTEAFF
size: once
V: TRBV28
length: 15
J: TRBJ1-1
D: NA

DNA: TGCAGCGTTGCGTACAGTGCATACGAGCAGTACTTC
CDR3: CSVAYSAYEQYF
size: NA
V: TRBV29-1
length: 12
J: TRBJ2-7
D: NA

DNA: TGTGCCAGCAGTTCCGATGATCGAACCATATATTTT
CDR3: CASSSDDRTIYF
size: NA
V: TRBV28
length: 12
J: TRBJ1-3
D: NA